This T cell receptor beta chain derives from a study of T cells in Graves' hyperthyroidism and ophthalmopathy. The diagnoses drew upon clinical symptoms, serum thyroxine and TRAb, thyroid ultrasound and orbital computed tomography. The PBMCs were taken from about 10 ml of fresh peripheral blood. TCR beta CDR3 regions were amplified from RNA transcripts. Carried out on the TCR CDR3, a first-round RT-PCR used the HTBI primer set. TCRdb redid the calling of the multiplex PCR reads with MiXCR, one entry per CDR3 protein. This table has a few hundred thousand distinct CDR3 sequences, 15% appearing once. This clonotype was counted only a few times. This receptor was identified in a woman aged 25-40 years with Graves' hyperthyroidism. The specimen was blood.

CDR3 sequence: CATSGGLAGPLETQYF. Here the CDR3 DNA reads TGTGCCACCAGCGGAGGGTTAGCGGGACCACTAGAGACCCAGTACTTC. V gene TRBV24-1 combines with J gene TRBJ2-5; 8 nucleotides line up with TRBD2. The CDR3 spans 16 residues. CDR1 is KGHDR and CDR2 is SFDVKD in the germline V gene. After removal of 7 bases from V and 4 bases from J, the junction contained 13 bases not matched to a gene.